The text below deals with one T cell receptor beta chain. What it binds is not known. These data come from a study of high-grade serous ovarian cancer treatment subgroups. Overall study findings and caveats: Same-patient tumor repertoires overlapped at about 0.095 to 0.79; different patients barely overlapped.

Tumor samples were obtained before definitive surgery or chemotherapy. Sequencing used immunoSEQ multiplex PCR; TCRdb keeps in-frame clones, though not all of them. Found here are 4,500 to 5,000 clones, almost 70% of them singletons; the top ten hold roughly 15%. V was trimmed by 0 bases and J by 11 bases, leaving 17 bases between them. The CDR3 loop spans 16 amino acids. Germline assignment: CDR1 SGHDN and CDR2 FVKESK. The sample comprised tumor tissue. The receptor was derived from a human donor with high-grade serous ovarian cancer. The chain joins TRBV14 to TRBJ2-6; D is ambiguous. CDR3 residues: CASSQDRALNSYVLTF. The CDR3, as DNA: TGTGCCAGCAGCCAAGACCGGGCCCTTAACTCATACGTCCTGACTTTC. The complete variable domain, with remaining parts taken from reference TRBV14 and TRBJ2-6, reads EAGVTQFPSHSVIEKGQTVTLRCDPISGHDNLYWYRRVMGKEIKFLLHFVKESKQDESGMPNNRFLAERTGGTYSTLKVQPAELEDSGVYFCASSQDRALNSYVLTFGAGSRLTVL.